What follows are 16 T cell receptor beta chains derived from one specimen sequenced in a study of blood T cells in healthy people across ages. A J-beta primer mix and a sample-barcoded 5' primer were used in a second PCR of about 7 to 12 cycles. TCRdb processed the 5' RACE reads anew with MiXCR; each CDR3 protein has one entry. This table has over a million distinct CDR3 sequences, approximately 43% appearing once. Input material: blood. These TCRs come from a woman aged 18-29 years in good health.

The V gene is TRBV24-1, the J gene TRBJ2-7; D ambiguous. Per the germline V gene, CDR1 is KGHDR and CDR2 is SFDVKD. Trimming left V 4 bases short and J 7 bases short, with 16 bases between. The CDR3 totals 14 residues. The DNA of the CDR3 is TGTGCCACCAGTGAAAGGGATTCCGACAATGAGCAGTACTTC. Amino acids: CATSERDSDNEQYF.

This clonotype has ten or more counts. The chain links TRBV7-2 to TRBJ2-7; D uncertain. This CDR3 has 13 amino acids. Looked up from germline, CDR1 is SGHTA and CDR2 is FQGNSA. V was trimmed by 4 bases and J by 0 bases, leaving 7 bases between them. The CDR3 region is CASSSSSSYEQYF. CDR3 bases: TGTGCCAGCAGCTCGAGCAGCTCCTACGAGCAGTACTTC. Drawing the rest from reference TRBV7-2 and TRBJ2-7, the complete variable domain is GAGVSQSPSNKVTEKGKDVELRCDPISGHTALYWYRQSLGQGLEFLIYFQGNSAPDKSGLPSDRFSAERTGGSVSTLTIQRTQQEDSAVYLCASSSSSSYEQYFGPGTRLTVT.

This clonotype appeared once. The chain has TRBV4-1 and TRBJ2-3; D is tentatively TRBD1 or TRBD2 (5 bases each). With 0 bases removed from V and 1 base from J, the gap between germline ends came to 11 bases. This CDR3 has 16 amino acids. Germline V gives CDR1 MGHRA, CDR2 YSYEKL. Here the CDR3 reads CASSQDRGPGTDTQYF. The CDR3 DNA is TGCGCCAGCAGCCAAGATAGGGGACCGGGCACAGATACGCAGTATTTT.

As regards this clonotype: Its ends do not fully match the called genes, so a read error is possible. The V and J genes are TRBV9 and TRBJ2-1; TRBD2 aligns across 16 bases. This CDR3 is built from 17 residues. The germline V gene encodes CDR1 SGDLS and CDR2 YYNGEE. CDR3 protein: CASSVEGLAGGYNEQFF. CDR3 DNA: TGTGCCAGTAGCGTAGAGGGACTAGCGGGGGGGTACAATGAGCAGTTCTTC. The full variable domain, with the rest looked up from reference TRBV9 and TRBJ2-1, is DSGVTQTPKHLITATGQRVTLRCSPRSGDLSVYWYQQSLDQGLQFLIQYYNGEERAKGNILERFSAQQFPDLHSELNLSSLELGDSALYFCASSVEGLAGGYNEQFFGPGTRLTVL.

The V call is TRBV7-9, the J call TRBJ1-2; a possible D gene is TRBD1 (5 bases). Germline values: CDR1 SEHNR, CDR2 FQNEAQ (reference sequence). CDR3 length equals 13 residues. V was trimmed by 1 base and J by 8 bases, leaving 11 bases between them. CDR3 amino acids: CASSLEGDGGYTF. The CDR3 DNA sequence: TGTGCCAGCAGCTTAGAAGGGGATGGCGGCTACACCTTC.

The chain employs TRBV20-1 and TRBJ2-3; perhaps TRBD2 as D (6 bases). The germline gives CDR1 DFQATT, CDR2 SNEGSKA (reference sequence). This CDR3 comprises 15 residues. Trimming left V 3 bases short and J 6 bases short, with 19 bases between. CDR3 sequence: CSASSLATNADTQYF. CDR3 bases: TGCAGTGCTAGTAGTCTAGCGACGAACGCGGATACGCAGTATTTT.

This clonotype was detected only a few times. V is TRBV29-1 and J is TRBJ2-5; no clear D gene. Trimming shortened V by 3 bases and J by 5 bases, and 10 bases separated the two germline ends. The CDR3 loop spans 12 amino acids. Germline V gene data show CDR1 as SQVTM and CDR2 as ANQGSEA. The CDR3 sequence is CSVEARRETQYF. DNA of the CDR3: TGCAGCGTTGAGGCCAGACGGGAGACCCAGTACTTC.

This clonotype was found a few times. The V and J genes are TRBV12-3 or TRBV12-4 and TRBJ2-3; TRBD1 matches at 8 bases. This CDR3 spans 17 amino acids. With 1 base clipped from V and 0 bases from J, the junction kept 6 bases outside the gene matches. CDR3 residues: CASSLVLRGQSTDTQYF. The CDR3 DNA is TGTGCCAGCAGTTTAGTCCTCAGGGGGCAGAGCACAGATACGCAGTATTTT.

The rearrangement links TRBV2 to TRBJ2-5; no definite D call. The CDR3 contains 16 residues. V was cut by 2 bases and J by 11 bases, with 24 bases left in between. Germline V lookup: CDR1 SNHLY, CDR2 FYNNEI. DNA of the CDR3: TGTGCCAGCAGTGAAATCCCCCCATGGGATTACAATGAGCAGTACTTC. This encodes CASSEIPPWDYNEQYF.

The gene calls are TRBV7-6 and TRBJ2-7; D is possibly TRBD1 (6 bases). Per germline, CDR1 SGHVS and CDR2 FNYEAQ. The CDR3 is 17 residues long. V shed 1 base and J shed 7 bases, with 23 bases lying between them. The CDR3, as DNA: TGTGCCAGCAGCTTAGTAGCCCCGGGACACACCTACAATGAGCAGTACTTC. This translates into CASSLVAPGHTYNEQYF.

CDR3 in DNA: TGTGCCAGCAGTTACACACGTGGTCCCTACGGGCAGTACTTC. Amino acids: CASSYTRGPYGQYF. The rearrangement uses TRBV6-6 and TRBJ2-4; no clear D. The CDR3 runs 14 residues. Germline V CDR1 and CDR2: MNHNY, SVGAGI (reference sequence). Trimming left V 2 bases short and J 13 bases short, with 18 bases between.

With regard to this clonotype: An end of the junction does not agree with germline; a read error may underlie this. The chain has TRBV6-5 and TRBJ2-7; no firm D call. The CDR3 is 16 residues long. Germline V CDR1 and CDR2: MNHEY, SVGAGI. CDR3 nucleotide sequence: TGTGCCTGCAGTTCCGCCCTAGGCGGCTTATCCTACGAGCAGTACTTC. Protein product: CACSSALGGLSYEQYF.

This chain connects TRBV5-1 to TRBJ1-5; 7 nucleotides line up with TRBD1. The ends lost 3 bases at V and 3 bases at J; junction bases unmatched: 6. CDR1 is SGHRS and CDR2 is YFSETQ in the germline V gene. There are 15 residues in the CDR3. DNA of the CDR3: TGCGCCAGCAGCTCAACAGGGGCAACCAATCAGCCCCAGCATTTT. This translates into CASSSTGATNQPQHF.

The chain couples TRBV3-1 to TRBJ2-3, with TRBD1 as a possible D gene (5 bases). V lost 1 base, J lost 0 bases, and 11 bases lay in between. Germline V lookup: CDR1 LGHDT, CDR2 YNNKEL (reference sequence). The CDR3 loop spans 16 amino acids. The CDR3 spells CASSQGTPLSTDTQYF. The CDR3 DNA reads as TGTGCCAGCAGCCAAGGGACACCCCTTAGCACAGATACGCAGTATTTT.

This clonotype was counted a few times. The chain has TRBV20-1 and TRBJ1-6; D not certain. The CDR3 runs 13 residues. V was shortened by 2 bases and J by 4 bases, with 6 bases between the two germline ends. Germline values: CDR1 DFQATT, CDR2 SNEGSKA (reference sequence). This CDR3 is CSARIGYNSPLHF. The CDR3 DNA reads TGCAGTGCTAGAATCGGATATAATTCACCCCTCCACTTT.

This clonotype was found many times. The chain carries TRBV3-1 and TRBJ2-1; D is undetermined. In germline, CDR1 is LGHDT, CDR2 YNNKEL (reference sequence). The CDR3 length is 13 residues. V was trimmed by 0 bases and J by 5 bases, leaving 5 bases between them. The CDR3 DNA is TGTGCCAGCAGCCAAGACAACCACAATGAGCAGTTCTTC. It encodes CASSQDNHNEQFF.